The 10 T cell receptor beta chains below all came from one sample that was sequenced in a study of T-cell memory formation after mild COVID-19. TCRdb reprocessed the 5' RACE reads with MiXCR, giving one entry per CDR3 protein. Among under 450,000 distinct CDR3 sequences listed, 20% to 30% were seen once. The sequencing input was PBMCs or a T cell subset sorted from them (not recorded which). These receptors all stem from an adult woman who had mild COVID-19 (a few samples of this study predate the infection). Cell type and time point are not known.

This clonotype was detected many times. This rearrangement joins TRBV20-1 to TRBJ1-2, with TRBD1 matching 9 bases. Per germline, CDR1 DFQATT and CDR2 SNEGSKA (reference sequence). There are 15 residues in the CDR3. Unmatched junction bases numbered 15, after V lost 5 bases and J lost 8 bases. As DNA, the CDR3 is TGCAGTGCTTCGAAACAGGGGGCCAACTCAGGGGGCTACACCTTC. Its translation is CSASKQGANSGGYTF.

Points on this clonotype: A much larger clonotype is one base distant, so this may be a read error. This rearrangement joins TRBV7-9 to TRBJ2-5; 7 positions agree with TRBD2. Per germline, CDR1 SEHNR and CDR2 FQNEAQ (reference sequence). The CDR3 covers 13 residues. In DNA form, the CDR3 reads TGTGCCGGCAGCTTGGGGGGGACGGAGACCCAGTACTTC. It specifies CAGSLGGTETQYF.

The V call is TRBV2, the J call TRBJ1-5; D possibly corresponds to TRBD1 (6 bases). Germline V gene lookup returns CDR1 SNHLY and CDR2 FYNNEI. The CDR3 loop spans 15 amino acids. Trimming shortened V by 2 bases and J by 4 bases, and 12 bases separated the two germline ends. DNA of the CDR3: TGTGCCAGCAGTGAATATGGGCAGGGGAATCAGCCCCAGCATTTT. Translated, it gives CASSEYGQGNQPQHF.

This clonotype was counted ten times or more. This chain links TRBV7-2 with TRBJ2-3, with 9 bases fitting TRBD2. This CDR3 comprises 16 residues. The J segment lost 2 bases and the V segment lost 1 base, leaving 4 bases of the junction unmatched. Germline CDR1 reads SGHTA; CDR2 reads FQGNSA. The CDR3 here is CASSLGGGRATDTQYF. The CDR3 DNA sequence: TGTGCCAGCAGCTTAGGGGGCGGGAGGGCCACAGATACGCAGTATTTT. The whole variable domain, filled in from reference TRBV7-2 and TRBJ2-3, reads GAGVSQSPSNKVTEKGKDVELRCDPISGHTALYWYRQSLGQGLEFLIYFQGNSAPDKSGLPSDRFSAERTGGSVSTLTIQRTQQEDSAVYLCASSLGGGRATDTQYFGPGTRLTVL.

The V and J genes are TRBV5-1 and TRBJ2-3; 9 positions agree with TRBD2. Germline trimming cut 0 bases from V and 2 bases from J; bases unmatched to any gene: 4. The germline V gene encodes CDR1 SGHRS and CDR2 YFSETQ. This CDR3 region has 16 residues. CDR3 DNA: TGCGCCAGCAGCTTGGGTAGCGGGGGTAACACAGATACGCAGTATTTT. As protein: CASSLGSGGNTDTQYF.

This clonotype was detected a few times. The chain recombines TRBV5-6 with TRBJ2-4; D is unclear. The germline V gene encodes CDR1 SGHDT and CDR2 YYEEEE. CDR3 size: 11 residues. Trimming took off 4 bases at V and 13 bases at J, with 12 bases between the two ends. CDR3 sequence: CASSLGRNQYF. In DNA, the CDR3 is TGTGCCAGCAGCCTAGGACGGAACCAGTACTTC.

The chain links TRBV24-1 to TRBJ2-7; TRBD2 aligns across 9 bases. The CDR3 has 15 amino acids. The V gene's germline CDR1 is KGHDR and CDR2 SFDVKD. J gave up 5 bases and V 0 bases, and 4 bases lay outside the gene matches. The CDR3 bases are TGTGCCACCAGTGATTTGCGGACTAGCGTAGACGAGCAGTACTTC. It yields the protein CATSDLRTSVDEQYF.

The rearrangement joins TRBV12-3 or TRBV12-4 to TRBJ2-3, with D maybe TRBD1 (6 bases). The V and J ends lost 6 bases and 2 bases respectively, with 18 bases between them. The CDR3 is 16 amino acids. The CDR3 bases are TGTGCCAGCAGCCAACCCGGCCAGGGGTTCACAGATACGCAGTATTTT. Protein: CASSQPGQGFTDTQYF.

This clonotype was recorded a few times. The rearrangement uses TRBV20-1 and TRBJ2-7; 13 bases are a match to TRBD2. V was pared by 3 bases and J by 5 bases, with 4 bases of the junction left unmatched. The CDR3 is 14 amino acids. Germline loops: CDR1 DFQATT, CDR2 SNEGSKA (reference sequence). The CDR3 DNA follows: TGCAGTGCTAGTCGTGGGACTAGCGGGGACGAGCAGTACTTC. Its protein is CSASRGTSGDEQYF.

This clonotype was observed a few times. The chain has TRBV5-1 and TRBJ2-7; D not certain. The V end lost 0 bases, the J end lost 0 bases, and 7 bases lay between the germline ends. This CDR3 comprises 14 residues. CDR1 and CDR2 from the germline V gene are SGHRS and YFSETQ. The CDR3 loop is CASSLASSSYEQYF. The CDR3 DNA reads as TGCGCCAGCAGCTTGGCCAGCTCCTCCTACGAGCAGTACTTC.